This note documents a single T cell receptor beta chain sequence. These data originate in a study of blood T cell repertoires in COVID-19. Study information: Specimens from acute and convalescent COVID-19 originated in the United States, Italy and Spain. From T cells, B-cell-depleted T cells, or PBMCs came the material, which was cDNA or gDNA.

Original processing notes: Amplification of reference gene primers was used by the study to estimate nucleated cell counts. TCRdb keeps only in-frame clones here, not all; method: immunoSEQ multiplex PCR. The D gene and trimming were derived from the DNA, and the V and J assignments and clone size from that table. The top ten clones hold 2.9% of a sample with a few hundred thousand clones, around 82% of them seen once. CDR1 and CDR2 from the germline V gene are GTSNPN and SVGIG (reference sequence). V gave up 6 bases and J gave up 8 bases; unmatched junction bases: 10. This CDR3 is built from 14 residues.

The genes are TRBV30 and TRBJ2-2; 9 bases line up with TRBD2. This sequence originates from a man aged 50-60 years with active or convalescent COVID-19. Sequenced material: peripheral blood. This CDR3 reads CACFGVAGEGELFF. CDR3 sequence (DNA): TGTGCCTGCTTCGGGGTAGCGGGAGAAGGGGAGCTGTTTTTT.